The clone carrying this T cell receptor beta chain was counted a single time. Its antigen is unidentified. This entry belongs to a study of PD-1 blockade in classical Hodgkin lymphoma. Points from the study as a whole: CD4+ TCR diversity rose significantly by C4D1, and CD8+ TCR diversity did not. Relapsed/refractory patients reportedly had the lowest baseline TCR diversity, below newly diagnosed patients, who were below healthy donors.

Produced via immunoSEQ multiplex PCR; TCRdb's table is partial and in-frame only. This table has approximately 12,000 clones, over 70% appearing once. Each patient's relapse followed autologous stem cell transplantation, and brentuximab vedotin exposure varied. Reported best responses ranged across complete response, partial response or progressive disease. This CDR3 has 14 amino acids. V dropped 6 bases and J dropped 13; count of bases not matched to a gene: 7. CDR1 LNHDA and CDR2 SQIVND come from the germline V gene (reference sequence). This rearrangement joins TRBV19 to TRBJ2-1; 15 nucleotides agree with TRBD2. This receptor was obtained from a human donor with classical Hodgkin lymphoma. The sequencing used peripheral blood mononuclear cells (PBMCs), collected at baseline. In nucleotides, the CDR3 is TGTGCCAGTAGCTTGGGACTAGCGGGAGGTGATCAGTTCTTC. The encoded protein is CASSLGLAGGDQFF.